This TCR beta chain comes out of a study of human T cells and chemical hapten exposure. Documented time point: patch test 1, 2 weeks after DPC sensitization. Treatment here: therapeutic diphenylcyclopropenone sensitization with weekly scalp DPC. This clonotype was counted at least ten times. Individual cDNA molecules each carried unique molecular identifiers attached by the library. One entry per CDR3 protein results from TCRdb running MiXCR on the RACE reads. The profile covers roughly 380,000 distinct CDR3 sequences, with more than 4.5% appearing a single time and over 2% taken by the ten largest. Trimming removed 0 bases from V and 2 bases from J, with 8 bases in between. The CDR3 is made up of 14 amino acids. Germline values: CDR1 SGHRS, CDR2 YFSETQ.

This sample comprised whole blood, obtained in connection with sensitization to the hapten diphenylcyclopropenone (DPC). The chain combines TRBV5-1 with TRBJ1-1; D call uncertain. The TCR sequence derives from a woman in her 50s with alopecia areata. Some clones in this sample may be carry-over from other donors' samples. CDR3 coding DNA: TGCGCCAGCAGCTTGGTGTCAGTAAACACTGAAGCTTTCTTT. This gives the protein CASSLVSVNTEAFF.